What follows are 17 T cell receptor beta chains derived from one specimen sequenced in a study of beta chain features in type 1 diabetes (dated by TCRdb to 2016 to 2019). Library construction relied on the immunoSEQ multiplex PCR assay. The High Capacity cDNA Reverse Transcription Kit was used to reverse transcribe all of the isolated RNA, meaning that expressed TCRB transcripts were what got sequenced. TCRdb holds this immuneACCESS table with in-frame rearrangements only. Some clones are missing; in checked studies, unresolved V genes explain under half, and the rest has no known cause. The sample table contains 150,000 to 180,000 clones; only one count was recorded for over 8.5% of them. Roughly 2% of the sample rests with the top ten. Material for sequencing was central memory CD4+ T cells from blood. These receptors all stem from a man between 18 and 29 years old in good health.

The CDR3 here is CASSLRSLGETQYF. In DNA form, the CDR3 reads TGTGCCAGCAGCTTACGTTCATTGGGGGAGACCCAGTACTTC. The V and J genes are TRBV11-2 and TRBJ2-5; no definite D call. V was clipped by 2 bases and J by 5 bases, with 12 bases between them. CDR1 and CDR2 (germline): SGHAT, FQNNGV. The CDR3 length is 14 residues.

V and J are TRBV4-3 and TRBJ1-2, with 7 nucleotides matching TRBD1. V dropped 3 bases and J dropped 3; count of bases not matched to a gene: 4. The CDR3 consists of 14 residues. In germline, CDR1 is LGHNA, CDR2 YSLEER. The CDR3 is CASSQAGQYYGYTF. The CDR3 nucleotides are TGCGCCAGCAGCCAGGCGGGACAGTACTATGGCTACACCTTC.

This chain links TRBV9 with TRBJ2-7, with D possibly matching TRBD2 (6 bases). V lost 3 bases to trimming and J lost 3 bases, with 16 bases between them. The CDR3 is 15 residues long. Germline CDR1 reads SGDLS; CDR2 reads YYNGEE. CDR3 in DNA: TGTGCCAGCAGCGCGGGACTCACCGATTTCTACGAGCAGTACTTC. This translates into CASSAGLTDFYEQYF.

The chain links TRBV5-6 to TRBJ2-7; tentatively, D is TRBD2 (8 bases). From germline, CDR1 is SGHDT and CDR2 YYEEEE. CDR3 size: 13 residues. V lost 8 bases to trimming and J lost 1 base, with 13 bases between them. CDR3 in DNA: TGTGCCAGTATAGCGGGACAGTCCTACGAGCAGTACTTC. Translating gives CASIAGQSYEQYF.

The sample holds a few counts of this clone. V and J are TRBV9 and TRBJ2-4, with a weak D call TRBD1 (5 bases). CDR3 length: 14 residues. Germline loops: CDR1 SGDLS, CDR2 YYNGEE. V was cut by 0 bases and J by 9 bases, with 13 bases left in between. The CDR3: CASSVGNGQGIQYF. The CDR3 DNA reads as TGTGCCAGCAGCGTAGGAAACGGGCAGGGCATTCAGTACTTC.

CDR3 region: CASSLDSGRVTDTQYF. The DNA of the CDR3 is TGTGCCAGCAGCTTAGATAGCGGGAGGGTCACAGATACGCAGTATTTT. The chain is built from TRBV7-2 and TRBJ2-3; 11 nucleotides agree with TRBD2. CDR1 is SGHTA, CDR2 FQGNSA, per germline. V lost 1 base to trimming and J lost 2 bases; unmatched junction nucleotides: 2. CDR3 length: 16 amino acids.

V usage is TRBV20-1 and J usage is TRBJ2-5; the D is unclear. Trimming cost V 8 bases and J 4 bases, with 11 bases left between them. CDR1 is DFQATT, CDR2 SNEGSKA, per germline (reference sequence). The CDR3 is 11 residues long. In nucleotides, the CDR3 is TGCAGTCCTCTTGGGGTAGAGACCCAGTACTTC. This translates into CSPLGVETQYF.

This clone was seen only a few times. This chain's CDR3 is CASTTGTGTGELFF. The CDR3 region has the DNA TGTGCCAGCACTACCGGGACAGGGACCGGGGAGCTGTTTTTT. V and J are TRBV9 and TRBJ2-2, with TRBD1 identical over 9 bases. CDR3 size: 14 residues. Per the germline V gene, CDR1 is SGDLS and CDR2 is YYNGEE. V lost 6 bases and J lost 5; bases outside the gene matches: 5.

The V call is TRBV5-1, the J call TRBJ1-4; D possibly corresponds to TRBD1 (5 bases). V was cut by 0 bases and J by 3 bases, with 12 bases left in between. The CDR3 has 16 residues. CDR1 SGHRS and CDR2 YFSETQ come from the germline V gene. CDR3 sequence (DNA): TGCGCCAGCAGCTTGGGGTTGACAGCCCCTAATGAAAAACTGTTTTTT. Protein: CASSLGLTAPNEKLFF.

The chain employs TRBV7-9 and TRBJ1-6, with a weak D call TRBD1 (6 bases). In germline, CDR1 is SEHNR, CDR2 FQNEAQ (reference sequence). Trimming took 5 bases from V and 8 from J, leaving 16 bases between them. The CDR3 is 15 residues long. CDR3 protein: CASSRSDRRDSPLHF. In DNA form, the CDR3 reads TGTGCCAGCAGCCGTTCAGACAGGAGGGATTCACCCCTCCACTTT.

A few counts support this clone. The V gene is TRBV2, the J gene TRBJ1-2; D unresolved. The CDR3 has 14 amino acids. The V gene's germline CDR1 is SNHLY and CDR2 FYNNEI. Deletions cut 0 bases from V and 2 bases from J, with 7 bases between. CDR3 DNA: TGTGCCAGCAGTGAAGCGCGACAAAACTATGGCTACACCTTC. Translated, it gives CASSEARQNYGYTF.

On this clone: Distinct nucleotide sequences in the sample also encode this CDR3. The rearrangement links TRBV25-1 to TRBJ1-1, with TRBD1 matching over 8 bases. J gave up 3 bases and V 3 bases, and 6 bases lay outside the gene matches. Per germline, CDR1 MGHDK and CDR2 SYGVNS. This CDR3 has 15 amino acids. The CDR3 coding sequence is TGTGCCAGCAGTGACAGCGGACAGGGCGACACTGAAGCTTTCTTT. It is translated as CASSDSGQGDTEAFF.

Sample share makes this clone medium-sized. The J gene is TRBJ2-5, the V gene TRBV5-6; a possible D gene is TRBD1 (6 bases). Germline CDR1 SGHDT, CDR2 YYEEEE. The CDR3 contains 14 residues. V dropped 2 bases and J dropped 2 bases, with 10 bases sitting between them. The CDR3 coding sequence is TGTGCCAGCAGCTTTGGGACATTACAAGAGACCCAGTACTTC. It is translated as CASSFGTLQETQYF.

The J gene is TRBJ2-7, the V gene TRBV2; TRBD1 matches 8 bases. V lost 4 bases to trimming and J lost 5 bases; unmatched junction nucleotides: 10. The V gene's germline CDR1 is SNHLY and CDR2 FYNNEI. This CDR3 has 15 amino acids. Here the CDR3 reads CASSAWTGNPNEQYF. The CDR3 DNA is TGTGCCAGCAGTGCCTGGACAGGGAATCCCAACGAGCAGTACTTC.

This clone has a handful of counts. The chain is built from TRBV5-1 and TRBJ1-2; D possibly corresponds to TRBD1 (5 bases). This CDR3 is built from 14 residues. CDR1 is SGHRS, CDR2 YFSETQ, per germline. V lost 1 base and J lost 4, with 11 bases in between. The CDR3 DNA follows: TGCGCCAGCAGCTTGCCCCTTGACAGCTATGGCTACACCTTC. This translates into CASSLPLDSYGYTF.

The rearrangement uses TRBV20-1 and TRBJ1-1; D is possibly TRBD1 (5 bases). Per the germline V gene, CDR1 is DFQATT and CDR2 is SNEGSKA (reference sequence). There are 11 residues in the CDR3. With 6 bases removed from V and 4 bases from J, the gap between germline ends came to 9 bases. The CDR3 loop reads CSAPGVTEAFF. The CDR3, as DNA: TGCAGTGCCCCGGGGGTCACTGAAGCTTTCTTT.

This clone was counted a few times. The genes are TRBV2 and TRBJ1-4, with D possibly being TRBD1 (6 bases). Germline values: CDR1 SNHLY, CDR2 FYNNEI. Deletions cut 3 bases from V and 3 bases from J, with 11 bases between. The CDR3 has 15 residues. CDR3 bases: TGTGCCAGCAGTGACCCCAGGGGACCTAATGAAAAACTGTTTTTT. This codes for CASSDPRGPNEKLFF.